The source of this TCR beta chain is a study of T cell responses to AZD1222 COVID-19 vaccine. Data came from immunoSEQ multiplex PCR; TCRdb stores just in-frame clones and leaves some out. Counted here are some 91,000 clones, more than 80% occurring once; the ten biggest clones make up approximately 12%. Trimming removed 4 bases from V and 2 bases from J, with 14 bases in between. Germline V gene sequence: CDR1 SGHVS, CDR2 FQNEAQ. The length of the CDR3 is 15 residues. The rearrangement uses TRBV7-8 and TRBJ2-5; D is ambiguous. This sample comprised peripheral blood, obtained on day 0 of AZD1222 vaccination. This receptor was identified in an adult in good health. The CDR3 loop is CASSSRLIAQETQYF. CDR3 DNA: TGTGCCAGCAGCTCGAGATTGATCGCTCAAGAGACCCAGTACTTC. Combining the CDR3 with reference TRBV7-8 and TRBJ2-5 gives the whole variable domain GAGVSQSPRYKVAKRGQDVALRCDPISGHVSLFWYQQALGQGPEFLTYFQNEAQLDKSGLPSDRFFAERPEGSVSTLKIQRTQQEDSAVYLCASSSRLIAQETQYFGPGTRLLVL.